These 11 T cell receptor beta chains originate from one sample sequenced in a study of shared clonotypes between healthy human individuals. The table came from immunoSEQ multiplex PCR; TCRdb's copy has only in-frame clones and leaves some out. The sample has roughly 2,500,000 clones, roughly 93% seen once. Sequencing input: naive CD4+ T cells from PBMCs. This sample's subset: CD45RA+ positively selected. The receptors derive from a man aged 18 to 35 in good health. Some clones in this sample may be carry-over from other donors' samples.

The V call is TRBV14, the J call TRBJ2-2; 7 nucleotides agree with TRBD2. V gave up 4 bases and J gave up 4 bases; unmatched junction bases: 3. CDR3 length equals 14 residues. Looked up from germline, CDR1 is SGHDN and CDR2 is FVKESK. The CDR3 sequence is CASSLTGGTGELFF. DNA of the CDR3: TGTGCCAGCAGCCTCACGGGAGGCACCGGGGAGCTGTTTTTT.

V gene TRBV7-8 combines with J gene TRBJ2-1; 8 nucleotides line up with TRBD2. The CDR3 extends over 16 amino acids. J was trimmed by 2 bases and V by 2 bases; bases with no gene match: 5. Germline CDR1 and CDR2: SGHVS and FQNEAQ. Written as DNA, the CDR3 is TGTGCCAGCAGCTTACGGGAGGGCCCCACCTACAATGAGCAGTTCTTC. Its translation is CASSLREGPTYNEQFF.

This CDR3 reads CASSQGSSNTEAFF. As DNA, the CDR3 is TGCGCCAGCAGCCAAGGCAGTTCGAACACTGAAGCTTTCTTT. The chain couples TRBV4-3 to TRBJ1-1, with no clear D. The CDR3 loop spans 14 amino acids. The V end was cut by 1 base, the J end by 1 base, with 7 bases between. Germline loops: CDR1 LGHNA, CDR2 YSLEER.

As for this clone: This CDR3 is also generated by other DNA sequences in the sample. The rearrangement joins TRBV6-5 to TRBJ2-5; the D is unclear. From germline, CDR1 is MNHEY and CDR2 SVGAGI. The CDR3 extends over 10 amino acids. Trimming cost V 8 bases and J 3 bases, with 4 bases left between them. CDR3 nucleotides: TGTGCCAGCTCCGAAGAGACCCAGTACTTC. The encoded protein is CASSEETQYF.

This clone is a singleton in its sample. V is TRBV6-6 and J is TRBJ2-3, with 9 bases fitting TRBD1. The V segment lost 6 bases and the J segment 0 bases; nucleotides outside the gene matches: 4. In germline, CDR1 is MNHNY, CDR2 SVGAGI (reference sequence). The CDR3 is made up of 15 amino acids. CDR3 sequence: CASSRDRASTDTQYF. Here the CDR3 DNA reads TGTGCCAGCAGCCGGGACAGGGCTAGCACAGATACGCAGTATTTT.

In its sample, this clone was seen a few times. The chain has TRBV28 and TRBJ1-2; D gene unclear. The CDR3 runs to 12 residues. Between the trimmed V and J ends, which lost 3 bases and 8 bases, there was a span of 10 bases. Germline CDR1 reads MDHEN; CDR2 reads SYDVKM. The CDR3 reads CASSFLPRGYTF. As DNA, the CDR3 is TGTGCCAGCAGTTTCCTGCCGAGAGGCTACACCTTC.

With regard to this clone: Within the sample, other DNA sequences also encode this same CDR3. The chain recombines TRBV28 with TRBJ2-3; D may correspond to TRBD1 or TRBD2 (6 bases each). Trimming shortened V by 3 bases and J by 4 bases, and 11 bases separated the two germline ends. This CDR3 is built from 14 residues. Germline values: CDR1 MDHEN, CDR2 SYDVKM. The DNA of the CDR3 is TGTGCCAGCAGTTTGGGGGGCCCTCCAGATACGCAGTATTTT. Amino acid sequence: CASSLGGPPDTQYF.

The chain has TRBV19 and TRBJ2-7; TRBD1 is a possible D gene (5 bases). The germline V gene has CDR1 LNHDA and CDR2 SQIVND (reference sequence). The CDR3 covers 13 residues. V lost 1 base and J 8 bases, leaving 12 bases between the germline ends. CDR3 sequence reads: CASSIAGQGKQYF. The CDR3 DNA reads TGTGCCAGTAGTATAGCCGGTCAGGGAAAGCAGTACTTC.

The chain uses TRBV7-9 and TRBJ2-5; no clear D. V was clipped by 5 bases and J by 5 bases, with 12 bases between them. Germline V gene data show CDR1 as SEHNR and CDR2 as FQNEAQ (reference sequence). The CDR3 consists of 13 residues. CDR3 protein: CASSPFVSETQYF. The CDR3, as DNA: TGTGCCAGCAGCCCCTTTGTTTCGGAGACCCAGTACTTC.

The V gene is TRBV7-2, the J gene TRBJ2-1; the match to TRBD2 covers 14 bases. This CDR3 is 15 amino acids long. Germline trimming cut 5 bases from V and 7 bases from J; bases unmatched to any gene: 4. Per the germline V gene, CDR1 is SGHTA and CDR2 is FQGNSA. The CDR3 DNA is TGTGCCAGCAGCAGGCGACTAGCGGGAGGGAATGAGCAGTTCTTC. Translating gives CASSRRLAGGNEQFF.

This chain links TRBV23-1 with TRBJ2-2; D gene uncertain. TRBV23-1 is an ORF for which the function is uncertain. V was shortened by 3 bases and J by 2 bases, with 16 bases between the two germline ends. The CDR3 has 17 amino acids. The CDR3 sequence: CASSHGKTVANTGELFF. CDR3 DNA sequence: TGCGCCAGCAGTCACGGAAAAACAGTAGCTAACACCGGGGAGCTGTTTTTT.